This T cell receptor (beta chain) was obtained from a study of shared clonotypes between healthy human individuals. Study information: Researchers drew samples from a couple of women and a few men aged 18 to 49.

Study observations and caveats: For naive CD4 cells, around 5% of clonotypes were shared across a handful of donors. Clonotype sharing across donors was expected to vary with sequencing depth. Estimated clonotype richness was generally higher in naive than memory subsets.

Germline values: CDR1 SGHAT, CDR2 FQNNGV. The CDR3 sequence is 14 residues long. Trimming removed 4 bases from V and 3 bases from J, with 12 bases in between. Concerning this clone: Antigen: not known.

Here immunoSEQ multiplex PCR was the method, and the copy in TCRdb shows in-frame clones only, minus some. Seen here are over a million clones, about 80% observed once, and the top ten hold 1.4% to 1.5%. The sequenced material came from memory CD4+ T cells sorted from blood. Subset specified: CD45RA-negative fraction. This rearrangement joins TRBV11-2 to TRBJ2-5, with D possibly being TRBD2 (6 bases). The clonotype originates from a man aged 18 to 29 in good health. CDR3 residues: CASSWRWGEETQYF. CDR3 nucleotides: TGTGCCAGCAGCTGGCGGTGGGGGGAAGAGACCCAGTACTTC.